The 27 T cell receptor beta chains in this list originate from one sample, sequenced in a study of T-cell memory formation after mild COVID-19. TCRdb analysed the 5' RACE reads with MiXCR anew, one entry per CDR3 protein. Of 55,000 to 70,000 distinct CDR3 sequences in the sample, about 27% were seen once. The sequenced material came from PBMCs or a T cell subset sorted from them (not recorded which). Receptors originate from a man aged 18 to 35 who had mild COVID-19 (a few samples of this study predate the infection). Cell type and time point are not known.

The V and J genes are TRBV29-1 and TRBJ2-7; a weak D match, TRBD1 (6 bases). CDR3 length: 13 residues. The V end was cut by 5 bases, the J end by 5 bases, with 16 bases between. The germline V gene encodes CDR1 SQVTM and CDR2 ANQGSEA. CDR3 in amino acids: CSVTPTGINEQYF. The CDR3 bases are TGCAGCGTTACACCCACAGGGATCAACGAGCAGTACTTC.

The sample holds a few counts of this clonotype. The genes are TRBV19 and TRBJ2-7; a possible D gene is TRBD1 (5 bases). Germline CDR1 LNHDA, CDR2 SQIVND (reference sequence). The CDR3 has 11 residues. V gave up 8 bases and J gave up 8 bases, with 13 bases separating them. The CDR3 DNA reads as TGTGCCAGTGGGGCCGGGTGGCAGCAGTACTTC. Translated: CASGAGWQQYF. Supplemented by reference TRBV19 and TRBJ2-7, the full variable domain reads DGGITQSPKYLFRKEGQNVTLSCEQNLNHDAMYWYRQDPGQGLRLIYYSQIVNDFQKGDIAEGYSVSREKKESFPLTVTSAQKNPTAFYLCASGAGWQQYFGPGTRLTVT.

This clonotype was observed a few times. The CDR3: CASSTGGGYQETQYF. CDR3 nucleotide sequence: TGTGCCAGCAGTACAGGGGGAGGGTACCAAGAGACCCAGTACTTC. The J gene is TRBJ2-5, the V gene TRBV7-9; D might be TRBD1 (8 bases). Germline CDR1 reads SEHNR; CDR2 reads FQNEAQ (reference sequence). The germline V and J ends were trimmed by 6 bases and 0 bases, with 14 bases remaining between them. The length of the CDR3 is 15 residues.

The chain employs TRBV5-6 and TRBJ2-3, with TRBD1 matching 8 bases. Germline CDR1 SGHDT, CDR2 YYEEEE. The CDR3 contains 16 residues. The junction had 8 bases not matched to a gene; V was cut back by 4 bases and J by 1 base. The CDR3 DNA follows: TGTGCCAGCAGCCCCCAGGGGGCGTTGGGCACAGATACGCAGTATTTT. Translating it yields CASSPQGALGTDTQYF.

This rearrangement joins TRBV7-2 to TRBJ2-1, with 7 bases identical to TRBD2. Looked up from germline, CDR1 is SGHTA and CDR2 is FQGNSA. V dropped 4 bases and J dropped 4; count of bases not matched to a gene: 10. The CDR3 covers 16 residues. The DNA for the CDR3 is TGTGCCAGCAGCTCCGGGTGGGCGGGAGCGTACAATGAGCAGTTCTTC. This sequence encodes CASSSGWAGAYNEQFF.

The chain is built from TRBV4-3 and TRBJ2-3, with D uncertain. The germline V gene has CDR1 LGHNA and CDR2 YSLEER. The CDR3 is made up of 14 amino acids. V was pared by 1 base and J by 2 bases, with 7 bases between. The CDR3 region is CASSQGSNTDTQYF. The CDR3 DNA reads as TGCGCCAGCAGCCAAGGATCGAACACAGATACGCAGTATTTT.

In its sample, this clonotype was seen a few times. The chain combines TRBV15 with TRBJ2-3; TRBD1 matches 7 bases. V gave up 6 bases and J gave up 2 bases; unmatched junction bases: 5. Germline V lookup: CDR1 LNHNV, CDR2 YYDKDF (reference sequence). The CDR3 loop spans 14 amino acids. This CDR3 is CATRAGTDTDTQYF. The DNA of the CDR3 is TGTGCCACCAGGGCAGGGACAGACACAGATACGCAGTATTTT.

This clonotype was seen repeatedly, ten times or more. The V and J genes are TRBV24-1 and TRBJ2-1; maybe TRBD1 (5 bases). V shed 6 bases and J shed 4 bases, with 12 bases lying between them. The CDR3 is 14 amino acids. Germline V gives CDR1 KGHDR, CDR2 SFDVKD. CDR3 bases: TGTGCCACCAGTCTAACAGGCGGATACAATGAGCAGTTCTTC. Protein sequence: CATSLTGGYNEQFF.

This clonotype was seen at least ten times. V gene TRBV7-2 combines with J gene TRBJ2-7; D unresolved. CDR1 is SGHTA and CDR2 is FQGNSA in the germline V gene. V shed 1 base and J shed 3 bases, with 4 bases lying between them. The CDR3 is 12 amino acids. The CDR3 nucleotides are TGTGCCAGCAGCTTAGGCCGCTACGAGCAGTACTTC. Translation: CASSLGRYEQYF.

This chain joins TRBV4-2 and TRBJ1-5; 8 bases fit TRBD1. Trimming took 2 bases from V and 0 from J; bases not matched to a gene: 0. Per the germline V gene, CDR1 is LGHNA and CDR2 is YNFKEQ. The CDR3 loop spans 15 amino acids. CDR3 nucleotides: TGTGCCAGCAGCCAACAGGGGGCTAGCAATCAGCCCCAGCATTTT. Translation: CASSQQGASNQPQHF.

The V and J genes are TRBV10-3 and TRBJ2-7, with TRBD1 identical over 10 bases. Germline-derived CDR1 and CDR2 are ENHRY and SYGVKD. After removal of 5 bases from V and 5 bases from J, the junction contained 3 bases not matched to a gene. The CDR3 length is 13 residues. The CDR3 DNA is TGTGCCATCAGTACCGGGACAGGGGACGAGCAGTACTTC. Its protein product is CAISTGTGDEQYF.

The chain links TRBV6-1 to TRBJ2-7; TRBD2 might be the D (6 bases). The CDR3 consists of 14 residues. Germline values: CDR1 MNHNS, CDR2 SASEGT. Trimming removed 5 bases at V and 1 base at J, with 12 bases between. CDR3: CASSTRLDSYEQYV. DNA of the CDR3: TGTGCCAGCAGTACGAGACTAGATTCCTACGAGCAGTACGTC.

The chain employs TRBV19 and TRBJ2-2; D remains unclear. CDR1 and CDR2 (germline): LNHDA, SQIVND (reference sequence). The CDR3 is 13 amino acids. V was clipped by 10 bases and J by 0 bases, with 9 bases between them. This CDR3 reads CATRHTNTGELFF. Written as DNA, the CDR3 is TGTGCCACCCGACATACGAACACCGGGGAGCTGTTTTTT.

The sample holds one count of this clonotype. The conserved final phenylalanine or tryptophan is absent from the CDR3, which likely points to a read error. The V and J genes are TRBV6-2 or TRBV6-3 and TRBJ2-7; no clear D. V gave up 5 bases and J gave up 0 bases, with 2 bases separating them. The CDR3 covers 11 residues. Germline V gene sequence: CDR1 MNHEY, CDR2 SVGEGT. In nucleotides, the CDR3 is TGTGCCAGCAGTCCCTCCTACGAGCAGTACTTG. Its translation: CASSPSYEQYL.

Here the CDR3 DNA reads TGTGCCATCAGTTCTACCGTCCCGGAGACCCAGTACTTC. It codes for CAISSTVPETQYF. This chain links TRBV10-3 with TRBJ2-5; D is unclear. The V and J ends lost 5 bases and 5 bases respectively, with 12 bases between them. Germline V lookup: CDR1 ENHRY, CDR2 SYGVKD. The CDR3 sequence is 13 residues long.

The chain uses TRBV18 and TRBJ2-7, with D possibly matching TRBD2 (5 bases). Germline V gene sequence: CDR1 KGHSH, CDR2 LQKENI. The CDR3 consists of 16 residues. The ends were cut back, 3 bases at V and 4 bases at J, with 19 bases in the middle. CDR3 DNA: TGTGCCAGCTCACCGGGAGCCAGCCAGATCTATTACGAGCAGTACTTC. Translation gives CASSPGASQIYYEQYF.

This clonotype has more than one count but fewer than ten. The V gene is TRBV9, the J gene TRBJ1-4; no firm D call. The CDR3 totals 13 residues. The germline CDR1 and CDR2 sequences are SGDLS and YYNGEE. Deletions cut 0 bases from V and 4 bases from J, with 4 bases between. In DNA, the CDR3 is TGTGCCAGCAGCGTAGGGGTTAATGAAAAACTGTTTTTT. Encoded protein: CASSVGVNEKLFF.

This chain joins TRBV4-1 and TRBJ2-7; weak D call: TRBD1 (6 bases). The germline CDR1 and CDR2 sequences are MGHRA and YSYEKL. The CDR3 consists of 15 residues. Trimming pared 0 bases from V and 6 bases from J, leaving 15 bases between. The CDR3 sequence: CASSQDWVRGVEQYV. The CDR3, as DNA: TGCGCCAGCAGCCAAGATTGGGTCAGGGGCGTCGAGCAGTACGTC.

The chain recombines TRBV5-6 with TRBJ1-2; 7 nucleotides align to TRBD1. V gave up 3 bases and J gave up 5 bases; unmatched junction bases: 7. There are 14 residues in the CDR3. Germline V gene lookup returns CDR1 SGHDT and CDR2 YYEEEE. The chain's CDR3 is CASSSHRGTYGYTF. CDR3 DNA sequence: TGTGCCAGCAGCTCCCACAGGGGAACTTATGGCTACACCTTC. The full variable domain, rest sourced from reference TRBV5-6 and TRBJ1-2, is DAGVTQSPTHLIKTRGQQVTLRCSPKSGHDTVSWYQQALGQGPQFIFQYYEEEERQRGNFPDRFSGHQFPNYSSELNVNALLLGDSALYLCASSSHRGTYGYTFGSGTRLTVV.

This clonotype has more than one count but fewer than ten. The chain uses TRBV5-1 and TRBJ2-7; D possibly uses TRBD1 or TRBD2 (5 bases each). Trimming stripped 0 bases from V and 0 bases from J, with 7 bases between. Germline CDR1 SGHRS, CDR2 YFSETQ. The CDR3 extends over 14 amino acids. The DNA for the CDR3 is TGCGCCAGCAGCTTGGTCGGGGCCTCCTACGAGCAGTACGTC. Its translation is CASSLVGASYEQYV.

Only a few counts were recorded for this clonotype. The CDR3: CSARVVGGRFDEQFF. The CDR3 nucleotides read TGCAGTGCTAGAGTCGTGGGGGGGCGGTTCGATGAGCAGTTCTTC. The chain joins TRBV20-1 to TRBJ2-1; D may be TRBD2 (7 bases). Germline V gene data show CDR1 as DFQATT and CDR2 as SNEGSKA (reference sequence). This CDR3 is built from 15 residues. Trimming cost V 1 base and J 8 bases, with 18 bases left between them.

This chain links TRBV4-3 with TRBJ2-1; tentatively, D is TRBD1 or TRBD2 (5 bases each). This CDR3 is 15 amino acids long. Germline V gene lookup returns CDR1 LGHNA and CDR2 YSLEER. Trimming removed 5 bases at V and 0 bases at J, with 11 bases between. DNA of the CDR3: TGCGCCAGCAGCGAGGGGACGGCCTCCTACAATGAGCAGTTCTTC. It yields the protein CASSEGTASYNEQFF.

This clonotype was found a few times. The chain employs TRBV6-5 and TRBJ1-2; the D gene is possibly TRBD1 (5 bases). CDR3 size: 16 residues. The germline V gene has CDR1 MNHEY and CDR2 SVGAGI. Trimming took 2 bases from V and 4 from J, leaving 17 bases between them. As DNA, the CDR3 is TGTGCCAGCAGTTACCGGGGGTCAGGGCCCTTCTATGGCTACACCTTC. This translates into CASSYRGSGPFYGYTF.

This clonotype was observed at least ten times. The V call is TRBV4-3, the J call TRBJ2-5, with 8 bases matching TRBD2. With V trimmed by 3 bases and J by 2 bases, 8 bases remained unmatched. Looked up from germline, CDR1 is LGHNA and CDR2 is YSLEER. There are 16 residues in the CDR3. CDR3 protein: CASSQDGGVGQETQYF. CDR3 DNA sequence: TGCGCCAGCAGCCAGGACGGGGGGGTCGGACAAGAGACCCAGTACTTC.

This clonotype has just a few counts. The rearrangement uses TRBV7-3 and TRBJ2-3; D gene unclear. Germline V gene data show CDR1 as SGHTA and CDR2 as FQGTGA. V lost 2 bases, J lost 2 bases, and 8 bases lay in between. CDR3 size: 14 residues. The CDR3 DNA sequence: TGTGCCAGCAGCTTAGGAGACACCACAGATACGCAGTATTTT. Protein: CASSLGDTTDTQYF.

The V gene is TRBV5-6, the J gene TRBJ2-5, with D tentatively TRBD2 (5 bases). This CDR3 comprises 15 residues. Germline V gene lookup returns CDR1 SGHDT and CDR2 YYEEEE. V lost 0 bases and J lost 1, with 10 bases in between. The DNA for the CDR3 is TGTGCCAGCAGCTTGGGTGGGAGTAGCCAAGAGACCCAGTACTTC. Its protein is CASSLGGSSQETQYF.

This chain joins TRBV3-1 and TRBJ2-3; no clear D gene. V dropped 1 base and J dropped 4 bases, with 12 bases sitting between them. The CDR3 sequence is 15 residues long. CDR1 is LGHDT and CDR2 is YNNKEL in the germline V gene (reference sequence). Here the CDR3 reads CASSQGPTRPDTQYF. Written as DNA, the CDR3 is TGTGCCAGCAGCCAAGGACCCACCCGGCCAGATACGCAGTATTTT.